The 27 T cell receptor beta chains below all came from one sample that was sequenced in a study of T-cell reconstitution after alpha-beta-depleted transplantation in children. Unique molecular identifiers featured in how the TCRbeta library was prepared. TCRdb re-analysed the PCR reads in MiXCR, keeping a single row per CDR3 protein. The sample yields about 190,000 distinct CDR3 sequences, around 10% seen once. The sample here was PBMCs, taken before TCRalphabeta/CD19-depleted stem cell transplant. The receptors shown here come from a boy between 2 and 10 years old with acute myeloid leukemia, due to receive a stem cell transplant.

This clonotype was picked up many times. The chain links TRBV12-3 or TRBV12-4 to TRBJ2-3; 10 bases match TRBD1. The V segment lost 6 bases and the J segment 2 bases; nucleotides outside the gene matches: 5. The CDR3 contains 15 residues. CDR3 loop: CASRTGTGATDTQYF. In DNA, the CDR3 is TGTGCCAGCAGGACCGGGACAGGGGCCACAGATACGCAGTATTTT.

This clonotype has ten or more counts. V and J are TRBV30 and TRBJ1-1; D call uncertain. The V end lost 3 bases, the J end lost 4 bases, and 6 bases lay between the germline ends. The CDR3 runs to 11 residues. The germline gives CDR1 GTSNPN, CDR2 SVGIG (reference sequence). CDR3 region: CAWSRGTEAFF. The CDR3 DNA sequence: TGTGCCTGGAGCCGGGGCACTGAAGCTTTCTTT.

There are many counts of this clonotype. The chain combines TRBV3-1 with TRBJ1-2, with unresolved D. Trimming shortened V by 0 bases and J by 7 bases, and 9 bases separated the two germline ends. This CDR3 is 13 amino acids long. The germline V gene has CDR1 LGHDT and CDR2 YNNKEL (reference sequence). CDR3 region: CASSQDLVAGYTF. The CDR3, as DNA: TGTGCCAGCAGCCAAGACCTGGTGGCTGGCTACACCTTC.

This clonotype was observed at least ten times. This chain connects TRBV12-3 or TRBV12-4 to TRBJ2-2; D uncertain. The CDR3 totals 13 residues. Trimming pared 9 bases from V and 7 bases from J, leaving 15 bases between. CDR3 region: CASSVRQVGELFF. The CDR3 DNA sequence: TGTGCCAGTTCGGTGCGGCAGGTCGGGGAGCTGTTTTTT.

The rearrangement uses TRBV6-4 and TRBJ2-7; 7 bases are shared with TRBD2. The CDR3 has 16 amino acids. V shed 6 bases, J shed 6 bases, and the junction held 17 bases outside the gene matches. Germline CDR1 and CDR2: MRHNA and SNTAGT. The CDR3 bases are TGTGCCAGCAGGACCGACGGGAGGCTAGTGTGTTCCGAGCAGTACGTC. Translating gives CASRTDGRLVCSEQYV.

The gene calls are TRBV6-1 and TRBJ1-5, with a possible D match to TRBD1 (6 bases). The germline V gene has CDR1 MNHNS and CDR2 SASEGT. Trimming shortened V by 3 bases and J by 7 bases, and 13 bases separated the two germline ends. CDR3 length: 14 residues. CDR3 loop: CASSDGDRRQPQHF. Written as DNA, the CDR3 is TGTGCCAGCAGTGATGGCGACAGGAGGCAGCCCCAGCATTTT.

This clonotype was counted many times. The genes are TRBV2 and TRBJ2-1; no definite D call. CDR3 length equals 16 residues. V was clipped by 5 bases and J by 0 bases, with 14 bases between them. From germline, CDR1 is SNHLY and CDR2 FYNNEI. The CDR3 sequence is CASSSAQTGSYNEQFF. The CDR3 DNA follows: TGTGCCAGCAGTTCAGCCCAGACGGGCTCCTACAATGAGCAGTTCTTC. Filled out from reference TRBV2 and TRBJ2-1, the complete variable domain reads EPEVTQTPSHQVTQMGQEVILRCVPISNHLYFYWYRQILGQKVEFLVSFYNNEISEKSEIFDDQFSVERPDGSNFTLKIRSTKLEDSAMYFCASSSAQTGSYNEQFFGPGTRLTVL.

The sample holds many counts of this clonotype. In DNA, the CDR3 is TGTGCCAGCAGCCCCACAGGGTTGCATCAGCCCCAGCATTTT. Amino acid sequence: CASSPTGLHQPQHF. The chain has TRBV7-2 and TRBJ1-5; TRBD1 is a possible D gene (6 bases). The CDR3 is made up of 14 amino acids. Looked up from germline, CDR1 is SGHTA and CDR2 is FQGNSA. Trimming cost V 5 bases and J 5 bases, with 13 bases left between them.

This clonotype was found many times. CDR3 loop: CASRAGQGYGYTF. CDR3 coding DNA: TGTGCCAGCAGGGCGGGACAGGGATATGGCTACACCTTC. This chain joins TRBV6-1 and TRBJ1-2, with 9 bases aligning to TRBD1. Trimming removed 6 bases from V and 5 bases from J; junction bases left unmatched: 4. Germline values: CDR1 MNHNS, CDR2 SASEGT. The CDR3 has 13 residues.

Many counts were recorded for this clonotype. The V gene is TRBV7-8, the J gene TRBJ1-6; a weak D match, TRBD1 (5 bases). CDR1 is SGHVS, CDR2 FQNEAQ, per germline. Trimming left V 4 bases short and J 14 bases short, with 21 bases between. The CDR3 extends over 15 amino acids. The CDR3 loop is CASSYQGTTFASLHF. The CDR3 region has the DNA TGTGCCAGCAGCTACCAGGGCACTACCTTTGCTTCCCTCCACTTT.

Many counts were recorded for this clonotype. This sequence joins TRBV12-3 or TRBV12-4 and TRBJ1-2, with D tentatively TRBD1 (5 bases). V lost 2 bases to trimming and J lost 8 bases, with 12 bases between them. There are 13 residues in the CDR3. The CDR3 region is CASSLQGPLGYTF. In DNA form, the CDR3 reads TGTGCCAGCAGTTTACAGGGACCCCTGGGCTACACCTTC.

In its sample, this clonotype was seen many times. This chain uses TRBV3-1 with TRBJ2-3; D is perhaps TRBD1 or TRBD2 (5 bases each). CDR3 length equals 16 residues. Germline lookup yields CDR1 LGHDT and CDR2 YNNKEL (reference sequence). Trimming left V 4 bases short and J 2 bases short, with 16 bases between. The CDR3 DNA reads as TGTGCCAGCAGCCCCGGGGCGGCAGGGTCCACAGATACGCAGTATTTT. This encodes CASSPGAAGSTDTQYF.

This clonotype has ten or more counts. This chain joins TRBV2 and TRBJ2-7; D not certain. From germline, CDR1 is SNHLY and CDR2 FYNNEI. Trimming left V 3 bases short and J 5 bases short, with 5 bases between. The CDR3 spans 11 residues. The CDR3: CASSDFHEQYF. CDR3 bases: TGTGCCAGCAGTGATTTCCACGAGCAGTACTTC.

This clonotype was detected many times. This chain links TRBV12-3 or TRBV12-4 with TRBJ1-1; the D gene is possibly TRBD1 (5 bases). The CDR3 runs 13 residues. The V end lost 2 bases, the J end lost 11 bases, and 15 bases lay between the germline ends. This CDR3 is CASSLRPGLGAFF. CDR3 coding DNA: TGTGCCAGCAGTTTAAGACCGGGACTGGGCGCTTTCTTT.

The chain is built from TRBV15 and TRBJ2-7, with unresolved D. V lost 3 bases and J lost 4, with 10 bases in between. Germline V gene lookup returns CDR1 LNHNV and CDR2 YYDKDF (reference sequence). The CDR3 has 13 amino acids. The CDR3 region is CATSRVQTYEQYF. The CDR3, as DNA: TGTGCCACCAGCAGGGTCCAAACTTACGAGCAGTACTTC.

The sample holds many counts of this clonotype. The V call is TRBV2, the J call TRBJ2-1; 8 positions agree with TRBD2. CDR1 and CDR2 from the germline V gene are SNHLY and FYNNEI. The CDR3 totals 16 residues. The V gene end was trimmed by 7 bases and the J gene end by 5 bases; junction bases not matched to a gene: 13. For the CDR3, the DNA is TGTGCCAGCATCGAGGGACTAGGCATTTCCCACAATGAGCAGTTCTTC. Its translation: CASIEGLGISHNEQFF.

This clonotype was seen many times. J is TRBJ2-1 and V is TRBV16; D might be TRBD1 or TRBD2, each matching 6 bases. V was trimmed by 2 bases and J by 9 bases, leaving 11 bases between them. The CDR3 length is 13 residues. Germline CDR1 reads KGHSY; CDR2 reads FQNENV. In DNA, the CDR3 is TGTGCCAGCAGCCAAAGGGGGGTGAGTGAGCAGTTCTTC. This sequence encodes CASSQRGVSEQFF.

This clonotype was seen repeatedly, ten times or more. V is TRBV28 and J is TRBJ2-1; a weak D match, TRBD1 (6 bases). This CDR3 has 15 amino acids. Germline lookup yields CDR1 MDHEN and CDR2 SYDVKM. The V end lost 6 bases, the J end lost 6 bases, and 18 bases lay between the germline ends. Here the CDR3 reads CASRGAGRKGNEQFF. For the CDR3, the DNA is TGTGCCAGCAGGGGGGCCGGACGAAAGGGCAATGAGCAGTTCTTC.

The CDR3 DNA follows: TGTGCCAGCAGCTTAGGGGGGGGACTAGCGGGGGCGGGATATGTAGATACGCAGTATTTT. It specifies CASSLGGGLAGAGYVDTQYF. The chain carries TRBV11-2 and TRBJ2-3, with 14 bases matching TRBD2. The CDR3 consists of 20 residues. J was trimmed by 5 bases and V by 1 base; bases with no gene match: 14. Germline CDR1 and CDR2: SGHAT and FQNNGV.

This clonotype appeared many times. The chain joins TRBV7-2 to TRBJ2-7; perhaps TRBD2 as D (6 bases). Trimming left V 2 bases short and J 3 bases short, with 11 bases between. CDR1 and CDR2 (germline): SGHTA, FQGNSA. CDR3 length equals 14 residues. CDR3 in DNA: TGTGCCAGCAGCTTATATGGGGAGGTCTACGAGCAGTACGTC. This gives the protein CASSLYGEVYEQYV.

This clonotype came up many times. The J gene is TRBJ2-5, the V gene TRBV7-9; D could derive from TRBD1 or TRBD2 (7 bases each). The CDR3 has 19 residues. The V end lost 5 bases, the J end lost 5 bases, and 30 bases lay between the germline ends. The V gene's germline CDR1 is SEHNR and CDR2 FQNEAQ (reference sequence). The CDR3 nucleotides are TGTGCCAGCAGCCCCGGGGACAGCGGGATGAGGCCCGGCCAGGAGACCCAGTACTTC. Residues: CASSPGDSGMRPGQETQYF.

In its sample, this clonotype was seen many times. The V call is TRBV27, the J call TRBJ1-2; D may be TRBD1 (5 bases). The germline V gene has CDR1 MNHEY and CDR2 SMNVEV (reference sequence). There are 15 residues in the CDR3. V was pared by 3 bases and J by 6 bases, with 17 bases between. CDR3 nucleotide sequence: TGTGCCAGCAGTTTGGTTCAGGGTATTTCGGATGGCTACACCTTC. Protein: CASSLVQGISDGYTF.

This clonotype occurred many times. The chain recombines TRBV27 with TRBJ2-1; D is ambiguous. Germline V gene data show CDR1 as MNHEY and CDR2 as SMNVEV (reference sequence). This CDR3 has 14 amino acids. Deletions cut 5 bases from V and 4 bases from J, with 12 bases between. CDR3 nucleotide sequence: TGTGCCAGCAGTACCCCGGACGGATACAATGAGCAGTTCTTC. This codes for CASSTPDGYNEQFF.

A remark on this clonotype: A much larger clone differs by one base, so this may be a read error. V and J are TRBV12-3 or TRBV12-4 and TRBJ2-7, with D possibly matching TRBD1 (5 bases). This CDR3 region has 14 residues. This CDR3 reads CASSPGIPPYEQSF. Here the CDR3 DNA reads TGTGCCAGCAGTCCAGGGATCCCGCCCTACGAGCAGTCCTTC.

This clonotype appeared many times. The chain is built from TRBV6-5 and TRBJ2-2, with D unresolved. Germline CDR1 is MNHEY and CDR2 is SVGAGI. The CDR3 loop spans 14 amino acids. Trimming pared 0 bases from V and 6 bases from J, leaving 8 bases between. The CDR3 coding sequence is TGTGCCAGCAGTTACTCATTTGGCCCCGGGGAGCTGTTTTTT. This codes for CASSYSFGPGELFF.

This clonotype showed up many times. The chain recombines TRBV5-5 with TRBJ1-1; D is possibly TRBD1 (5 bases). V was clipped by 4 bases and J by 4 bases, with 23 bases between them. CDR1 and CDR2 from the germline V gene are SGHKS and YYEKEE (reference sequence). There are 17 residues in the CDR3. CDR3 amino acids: CASSPWGGGAVGTEAFF. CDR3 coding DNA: TGTGCCAGCAGCCCTTGGGGGGGTGGGGCAGTAGGCACTGAAGCTTTCTTT. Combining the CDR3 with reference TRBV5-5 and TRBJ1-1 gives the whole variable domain DAGVTQSPTHLIKTRGQQVTLRCSPISGHKSVSWYQQVLGQGPQFIFQYYEKEERGRGNFPDRFSARQFPNYSSELNVNALLLGDSALYLCASSPWGGGAVGTEAFFGQGTRLTVV.

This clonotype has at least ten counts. CDR3: CSATKTGIGFQPQHF. The CDR3 bases are TGCAGTGCTACAAAGACAGGGATTGGTTTTCAGCCCCAGCATTTT. J is TRBJ1-5 and V is TRBV20-1; 7 nucleotides align to TRBD1. The CDR3 is 15 residues long. V lost 4 bases and J lost 6; bases outside the gene matches: 12. In germline, CDR1 is DFQATT, CDR2 SNEGSKA (reference sequence).